Sequencing of this T cell receptor (beta chain) was carried out in a study of blood T cell repertoires in COVID-19. The wider study: From T cells, B-cell-depleted T cells, or PBMCs came the material, which was cDNA or gDNA.

Produced via immunoSEQ multiplex PCR; TCRdb's table is partial and in-frame only. The repertoire holds around 60,000 clones, roughly 84% seen once, with about 15% in the top ten. One Seattle source followed patients from active infection through their disease course. CDR1 is SGHTA, CDR2 FQGNSA, per germline. The CDR3 has 18 amino acids. V lost 0 bases and J lost 5; bases outside the gene matches: 11. Sequencing was done on a sample of peripheral blood. This chain connects TRBV7-2 to TRBJ2-2; 8 bases match TRBD2. This sequence originates from a man aged 60 to 69 with COVID-19, enrolled during active disease. CDR3 region: CASSLAPSGGDMTGELFF. The CDR3 DNA reads TGTGCCAGCAGCTTAGCCCCGAGCGGGGGAGACATGACCGGGGAGCTGTTTTTT.